These 17 T cell receptor beta chains were all obtained from the same sample, sequenced in a study of T cells in Graves' hyperthyroidism and ophthalmopathy. Using RNA transcripts as the source, TCR beta CDR3 regions were amplified. The HTBI set primed first-round TCR CDR3 RT-PCR. From the multiplex PCR reads, TCRdb called clonotypes with MiXCR, one entry per CDR3 protein. Here the sample spans over 300,000 distinct CDR3 sequences, roughly 15% being singletons. Sequencing was performed on blood. These receptors were taken from a woman aged 40 to 49 with Graves' ophthalmopathy.

This clonotype was detected ten times or more. V is TRBV6-1 and J is TRBJ1-2, with TRBD1 identical over 9 bases. Germline V gene sequence: CDR1 MNHNS, CDR2 SASEGT. The CDR3 contains 15 residues. With V trimmed by 5 bases and J by 1 base, 5 bases remained unmatched. CDR3 loop: CASSPGTGLNYGYTF. The CDR3, as DNA: TGTGCCAGCAGTCCCGGGACAGGGCTTAACTATGGCTACACCTTC.

J is TRBJ1-6 and V is TRBV14, with D hard to call. Germline CDR1 is SGHDN and CDR2 is FVKESK. Deletions cut 1 base from V and 9 bases from J, with 10 bases between. The CDR3 contains 14 residues. CDR3 DNA: TGTGCCAGCAGCCAAGCTGAGGGTACTTCACCCCTCCACTTT. Protein product: CASSQAEGTSPLHF.

This clonotype was observed many times. The chain uses TRBV24-1 and TRBJ2-1; TRBD2 matches 9 bases. The V gene end was trimmed by 2 bases and the J gene end by 12 bases; junction bases not matched to a gene: 13. The CDR3 totals 16 residues. The germline V gene has CDR1 KGHDR and CDR2 SFDVKD. CDR3 nucleotides: TGTGCCACCAGTGATTCGGTCTCTAGCGGGAATTTAGCGCAGTTCTTC. Translation gives CATSDSVSSGNLAQFF.

This clonotype has at least ten counts. This sequence joins TRBV6-1 and TRBJ1-5; the D gene is possibly TRBD1 (5 bases). CDR3 length: 16 amino acids. Trimming removed 5 bases at V and 0 bases at J, with 14 bases between. The germline CDR1 and CDR2 sequences are MNHNS and SASEGT. The DNA for the CDR3 is TGTGCCAGCAGTTCGACGGGACCTTATAGCAATCAGCCCCAGCATTTT. Residues: CASSSTGPYSNQPQHF.

This clonotype was detected ten times or more. The chain employs TRBV28 and TRBJ2-7; D unresolved. The V gene lost 2 bases and the J gene lost 10 bases, with 15 bases spanning the gap. The CDR3 contains 13 residues. Germline-derived CDR1 and CDR2 are MDHEN and SYDVKM. For the CDR3, the DNA is TGTGCCAGCAGTTTACAGAGTCTACCCGAACAGTACTTC. Its translation is CASSLQSLPEQYF. The whole variable domain, filled in from reference TRBV28 and TRBJ2-7, reads DVKVTQSSRYLVKRTGEKVFLECVQDMDHENMFWYRQDPGLGLRLIYFSYDVKMKEKGDIPEGYSVSREKKERFSLILESASTNQTSMYLCASSLQSLPEQYFGPGTRLTVT.

This clonotype was detected ten times or more. V and J are TRBV5-1 and TRBJ1-5, with 9 bases that match TRBD1. Germline V gene data show CDR1 as SGHRS and CDR2 as YFSETQ. V was clipped by 4 bases and J by 0 bases; unmatched bases: 5. The CDR3 contains 16 residues. CDR3 sequence: CASSPTGGPSNQPQHF. CDR3 DNA sequence: TGCGCCAGCAGCCCAACAGGGGGCCCTAGCAATCAGCCCCAGCATTTT.

This sequence joins TRBV6-1 and TRBJ2-1; a weak D match, TRBD2 (6 bases). Germline values: CDR1 MNHNS, CDR2 SASEGT. The CDR3 runs to 17 residues. V was trimmed by 5 bases and J by 6 bases, leaving 23 bases between them. The CDR3 sequence is CASSFSLARRAGNEQFF. CDR3 sequence (DNA): TGTGCCAGCAGTTTCTCCCTAGCGAGAAGGGCCGGCAATGAGCAGTTCTTC.

This clonotype was counted a few times. The J gene is TRBJ1-6, the V gene TRBV28; TRBD1 matches at 8 bases. Germline CDR1 reads MDHEN; CDR2 reads SYDVKM. J was trimmed by 10 bases and V by 6 bases; bases with no gene match: 8. This CDR3 contains 14 residues. The CDR3 region has the DNA TGTGCCAGCAGCGCGGACAGGGTGGGATCACCCCTCCACTTT. Its translation: CASSADRVGSPLHF. The full variable domain, completed using reference TRBV28 and TRBJ1-6, is DVKVTQSSRYLVKRTGEKVFLECVQDMDHENMFWYRQDPGLGLRLIYFSYDVKMKEKGDIPEGYSVSREKKERFSLILESASTNQTSMYLCASSADRVGSPLHFGNGTRLTVT.

The chain links TRBV6-5 to TRBJ2-7, with 9 nucleotides matching TRBD1. The J segment lost 5 bases and the V segment lost 2 bases, leaving 4 bases of the junction unmatched. Germline V gene lookup returns CDR1 MNHEY and CDR2 SVGAGI. This CDR3 spans 14 amino acids. As DNA, the CDR3 is TGTGCCAGCAGTTACAACGGACAGGGGAACGAGCAGTACTTC. Amino acid sequence: CASSYNGQGNEQYF.

This clonotype was seen repeatedly, ten times or more. The chain carries TRBV7-2 and TRBJ2-5, with a weak D call TRBD2 (5 bases). The ends were cut back, 2 bases at V and 1 base at J, with 8 bases in the middle. There are 14 residues in the CDR3. Germline V CDR1 and CDR2: SGHTA, FQGNSA. CDR3 in amino acids: CASSLSGSQETQYF. The CDR3 DNA follows: TGTGCCAGCAGCTTAAGCGGCAGCCAAGAGACCCAGTACTTC. Full variable domain (missing parts from reference TRBV7-2 and TRBJ2-5): GAGVSQSPSNKVTEKGKDVELRCDPISGHTALYWYRQSLGQGLEFLIYFQGNSAPDKSGLPSDRFSAERTGGSVSTLTIQRTQQEDSAVYLCASSLSGSQETQYFGPGTRLLVL.

This clonotype was seen repeatedly, ten times or more. V is TRBV6-1 and J is TRBJ2-1; 9 nucleotides line up with TRBD2. Trimming removed 0 bases from V and 6 bases from J; junction bases left unmatched: 12. The CDR3 totals 18 residues. In germline, CDR1 is MNHNS, CDR2 SASEGT. For the CDR3, the DNA is TGTGCCAGCAGTGAAGCGGGGTCGGGTAGCGGGAGTTTCAATGAGCAGTTCTTC. It encodes CASSEAGSGSGSFNEQFF.

The V call is TRBV7-6, the J call TRBJ2-3, with D possibly TRBD2 on 5 matching bases. The CDR3 covers 17 residues. V was trimmed by 5 bases and J by 3 bases, leaving 21 bases between them. CDR1 is SGHVS, CDR2 FNYEAQ, per germline. This chain's CDR3 is CASSDLMSGVGTDTQYF. The CDR3 DNA follows: TGTGCCAGCAGCGACCTTATGTCCGGGGTGGGGACAGATACGCAGTATTTT. The full variable domain, rest sourced from reference TRBV7-6 and TRBJ2-3, is GAGVSQSPRYKVTKRGQDVALRCDPISGHVSLYWYRQALGQGPEFLTYFNYEAQQDKSGLPNDRFSAERPEGSISTLTIQRTEQRDSAMYRCASSDLMSGVGTDTQYFGPGTRLTVL.

With regard to this clonotype: This sequence may be a read error, since a much larger clone differs from it by one base. V is TRBV28 and J is TRBJ1-6; 9 positions match TRBD1. CDR3 length equals 14 residues. Germline values: CDR1 MDHEN, CDR2 SYDVKM. CDR3 residues: CASSGDRDNSPLRF. CDR3 bases: TGTGCCAGCAGTGGGGACAGGGATAATTCACCCCTCCGCTTT.

The V and J genes are TRBV19 and TRBJ1-1, with a tentative D call TRBD1 (6 bases). The CDR3 covers 14 residues. Germline V gene data show CDR1 as LNHDA and CDR2 as SQIVND (reference sequence). The V end lost 6 bases, the J end lost 1 base, and 12 bases lay between the germline ends. CDR3 protein: CASRTGTPNTEAFF. CDR3 DNA sequence: TGTGCCAGTAGGACCGGGACACCGAACACTGAAGCTTTCTTT.

This clonotype has a count of ten or more. For the CDR3, the DNA is TGTGCCAGTAGTAGAGAGGTGCTAGCGGGGCGGACCTACAATGAGCAGTTCTTC. Translation gives CASSREVLAGRTYNEQFF. V usage is TRBV19 and J usage is TRBJ2-1; 9 bases match TRBD2. The V and J ends lost 4 bases and 2 bases, in that order; junction bases with no gene match: 12. Per the germline V gene, CDR1 is LNHDA and CDR2 is SQIVND (reference sequence). This CDR3 contains 18 residues.

Worth noting for this clonotype: This may arise from a read error, as a much more abundant clone is one base away. This rearrangement joins TRBV29-1 to TRBJ2-1; TRBD2 aligns across 8 bases. The CDR3 runs 12 residues. The trim removed 7 bases at V and 9 bases at J, leaving 8 bases unmatched. Germline-derived CDR1 and CDR2 are SQVTM and ANQGSEA. The CDR3, as DNA: TGCAGCGCCTGTCCGGCGGGAGGTGAGCAGTTCTTC. It is translated as CSACPAGGEQFF.

This clonotype has a count of ten or more. The chain joins TRBV6-1 to TRBJ1-1, with TRBD1 matching over 11 bases. The V gene's germline CDR1 is MNHNS and CDR2 SASEGT. The CDR3 has 16 amino acids. The trim removed 5 bases at V and 1 base at J, leaving 6 bases unmatched. CDR3 in DNA: TGTGCCAGCAGTTTTGGACAGGGGGCTCGGAACACTGAAGCTTTCTTT. Translated, it gives CASSFGQGARNTEAFF.